This T cell receptor (beta chain) was sequenced for a study of shared clonotypes between healthy human individuals. Study overall: The study used three CD4 naive, three CD4 memory, two CD8 naive and one CD8 memory plate per donor.

Findings and caveats of the study: Clonotype sharing across a few donors was observed for around 5% of naive CD4 clonotypes.

A remark on this clone: No antigen is known for it. Other DNA sequences in the same sample also yield this CDR3.

Only in-frame clones appear in the TCRdb table, and some are missing; sequencing was by immunoSEQ multiplex PCR. The sample has under 1,100,000 clones, approximately 70% seen once. The TCR sequence derives from a man aged 18 to 29 in good health. Sequencing was performed on memory CD4+ T cells sorted from blood. The subset: CD45RA-negative fraction.

The CDR3 region has the DNA TGTGCCTGGAGTGTACAGGGAGGGGAGACCCAGTACTTC. It translates to CAWSVQGGETQYF. This sequence joins TRBV30 and TRBJ2-5, with D possibly matching TRBD2 (7 bases). V lost 0 bases to trimming and J lost 5 bases, with 10 bases between them. This CDR3 has 13 amino acids. Germline assignment: CDR1 GTSNPN and CDR2 SVGIG (reference sequence).